These 11 T cell receptor beta chains came from one sample sequenced in a study of blood T cell repertoires in COVID-19. Libraries were prepared by immunoSEQ multiplex PCR; TCRdb keeps only in-frame clonotypes and omits some of them. The data contain 300,000 to 350,000 clones, 90% of them singletons. Sequencing input: PBMCs or T cells enriched from blood (not recorded which). All receptors derive from a woman younger than 35 with acute COVID-19.

This rearrangement joins TRBV10-3 to TRBJ1-5, with 7 bases matching TRBD1. After removal of 0 bases from V and 3 bases from J, the junction contained 14 bases not matched to a gene. This CDR3 has 19 amino acids. The germline gives CDR1 ENHRY, CDR2 SYGVKD. The CDR3 DNA is TGTGCCATCAGTGAGTCCCTTTTAACGTCGGGACAGTACAATCAGCCCCAGCATTTT. Translated, it gives CAISESLLTSGQYNQPQHF.

The chain couples TRBV29-1 to TRBJ1-6, with a possible D match to TRBD1 (6 bases). Germline CDR1 and CDR2: SQVTM and ANQGSEA. CDR3 size: 13 residues. Trimming stripped 7 bases from V and 7 bases from J, with 14 bases between. This CDR3 is CSGRAGANSPLHF. In nucleotides, the CDR3 is TGCAGCGGGCGGGCAGGGGCCAATTCACCCCTCCACTTT.

The CDR3 reads CASSLGLQETQYF. DNA of the CDR3: TGCGCCAGCAGCTTGGGTCTTCAAGAGACCCAGTACTTC. The chain employs TRBV5-1 and TRBJ2-5, with no clear D. Germline CDR1 and CDR2: SGHRS and YFSETQ. The CDR3 runs to 13 residues. Trimming removed 0 bases at V and 2 bases at J, with 5 bases between.

The V call is TRBV19, the J call TRBJ2-1, with TRBD2 matching 11 bases. Germline CDR1 LNHDA, CDR2 SQIVND (reference sequence). V lost 6 bases to trimming and J lost 5 bases; unmatched junction nucleotides: 15. The CDR3 has 18 amino acids. CDR3 protein: CASSPLLIGTSGDNEQFF. The CDR3 region has the DNA TGTGCCAGTAGCCCGCTATTGATAGGGACTAGCGGTGACAATGAGCAGTTCTTC.

The chain joins TRBV6-5 to TRBJ1-1, with D possibly TRBD1 on 5 matching bases. The V and J ends lost 5 bases and 3 bases respectively, with 10 bases between them. The CDR3 has 13 amino acids. Looked up from germline, CDR1 is MNHEY and CDR2 is SVGAGI. CDR3 bases: TGTGCCAGCAGTCGGGGGGAAGACACTGAAGCTTTCTTT. It translates to CASSRGEDTEAFF.

The rearrangement links TRBV28 to TRBJ1-1; 8 positions match TRBD1. V trimming: 5 bases; J trimming: 1 base; junction bases outside the gene matches: 6. The CDR3 is 15 residues long. Per the germline V gene, CDR1 is MDHEN and CDR2 is SYDVKM. CDR3 bases: TGTGCCAGCAGTCCCCAACAGGGGGGGAACACTGAAGCTTTCTTT. Protein: CASSPQQGGNTEAFF.

The chain recombines TRBV27 with TRBJ2-7, with 14 bases aligning to TRBD2. The CDR3 length is 19 residues. From germline, CDR1 is MNHEY and CDR2 SMNVEV (reference sequence). The J segment lost 4 bases and the V segment lost 5 bases, leaving 16 bases of the junction unmatched. The CDR3 region has the DNA TGTGCCAGCAGTGACCGACAGGGGACTAGCGGGAGTAAAAGGTACGAGCAGTACTTC. It is translated as CASSDRQGTSGSKRYEQYF.

The rearrangement links TRBV9 to TRBJ2-1; the D is unclear. The CDR3 sequence is 16 residues long. In germline, CDR1 is SGDLS, CDR2 YYNGEE. V was clipped by 3 bases and J by 0 bases, with 13 bases between them. The CDR3 DNA follows: TGTGCCAGCAGCGCCCTGGGCCCCGGCTCCTACAATGAGCAGTTCTTC. It translates to CASSALGPGSYNEQFF.

The rearrangement links TRBV5-6 to TRBJ1-4; D ambiguous. This CDR3 region has 14 residues. The V gene lost 3 bases and the J gene lost 7 bases, with 13 bases spanning the gap. The V gene's germline CDR1 is SGHDT and CDR2 YYEEEE. The CDR3 sequence: CASSSGTLAEKLFF. The CDR3 nucleotides read TGTGCCAGCAGCTCAGGAACGCTTGCTGAAAAACTGTTTTTT.

This clone came up a few times. The V and J genes are TRBV7-3 and TRBJ2-1, with 9 bases identical to TRBD1. This CDR3 comprises 15 residues. The junction had 2 bases not matched to a gene; V was cut back by 4 bases and J by 1 base. Germline values: CDR1 SGHTA, CDR2 FQGTGA. The DNA for the CDR3 is TGTGCCAGCAGCTCCGACAGGGGGTCCTACAATGAGCAGTTCTTC. Amino acids: CASSSDRGSYNEQFF. Full variable domain (missing parts from reference TRBV7-3 and TRBJ2-1): GAGVSQTPSNKVTEKGKYVELRCDPISGHTALYWYRQSLGQGPEFLIYFQGTGAADDSGLPNDRFFAVRPEGSVSTLKIQRTERGDSAVYLCASSSDRGSYNEQFFGPGTRLTVL.

This chain uses TRBV7-6 with TRBJ2-5; D unresolved. This CDR3 is 13 amino acids long. CDR1 SGHVS and CDR2 FNYEAQ come from the germline V gene. Trimming stripped 3 bases from V and 3 bases from J, with 8 bases between. As DNA, the CDR3 is TGTGCCAGCAGCTTCACCGCGGAAGAGACCCAGTACTTC. Protein: CASSFTAEETQYF.